This T cell receptor beta chain was captured in a study of T cell responses to AZD1222 COVID-19 vaccine. Whole-study results and caveats: Donors were mostly white British, more females; clonal diversity possibly underestimated.

Trimming at V came to 5 bases and at J to 3 bases, leaving 9 bases not matched to a gene. The CDR3 is made up of 17 amino acids. Germline CDR1 is MDHEN and CDR2 is SYDVKM. Profiling relied on immunoSEQ multiplex PCR, and the TCRdb table lists in-frame clones only, not all of them. This sample has approximately 110,000 clones, with about 85% found just once. A note on this clone: As yet, its antigen is unknown.

The sample in question was peripheral blood, obtained 28 days after the second AZD1222 dose. The sequence was obtained from an adult who received the AZD1222 COVID-19 vaccine. This chain connects TRBV28 to TRBJ2-3, with TRBD2 matching 12 bases. Here the CDR3 DNA reads TGTGCCAGCAGTAGCCTAGCGGGAGGGGTTAAGACAGATACGCAGTATTTT. Its protein is CASSSLAGGVKTDTQYF.